The 31 T cell receptor beta chains below all came from one sample that was sequenced in a study of response to subunit inactivated influenza vaccine. TCRdb reprocessed the RT-PCR reads with MiXCR, giving one entry per CDR3 protein. The table includes some 540,000 distinct CDR3 sequences, approximately 20% detected once. This sample also belongs to another study, concerning T cells expressing NK-cell markers. That investigation notes: TCR beta cDNA was generated via 5'RACE template switching incorporating UMIs.

Sequences were derived from CD4+ T cells sorted from PBMCs, sampled roughly 12 days after vaccination. These receptors were collected from a middle-aged man who received an inactivated influenza vaccine.

The chain uses TRBV6-1 and TRBJ2-7; no definite D call. The CDR3 covers 13 residues. CDR1 MNHNS and CDR2 SASEGT come from the germline V gene. V was cut by 10 bases and J by 5 bases, with 18 bases left in between. This CDR3 is CATRAKLIHEQYF. In DNA, the CDR3 is TGTGCCACTAGGGCTAAGCTTATCCACGAGCAGTACTTC.

This clonotype was counted between two and nine times. The chain joins TRBV24-1 to TRBJ1-3; TRBD1 matches 8 bases. The junction had 4 bases not matched to a gene; V was cut back by 10 bases and J by 3 bases. CDR3 size: 13 residues. Germline CDR1 and CDR2: KGHDR and SFDVKD. The CDR3 DNA reads as TGTGCCACAGAAGACAGGGGTGGAAACACCATATATTTT. This codes for CATEDRGGNTIYF.

The chain has TRBV6-2 or TRBV6-3 and TRBJ2-1; 9 positions agree with TRBD1. Germline CDR1 is MNHEY and CDR2 is SVGEGT. CDR3 length: 15 amino acids. The J segment lost 4 bases and the V segment lost 6 bases, leaving 7 bases of the junction unmatched. CDR3 in DNA: TGTGCCAGCAGGAGGTCAGGGACAGGGTACAATGAGCAGTTCTTC. Its protein is CASRRSGTGYNEQFF.

A few counts support this clonotype. The J gene is TRBJ1-3, the V gene TRBV6-5, with D unclear. Germline V lookup: CDR1 MNHEY, CDR2 SVGAGI. V lost 0 bases and J lost 4, with 13 bases in between. The CDR3 is 16 amino acids. CDR3 in DNA: TGTGCCAGCAGTTACTCCGTGGGCTCCGGGGGAAACACCATATATTTT. Amino acid sequence: CASSYSVGSGGNTIYF.

This clonotype came up a few times. The genes are TRBV11-2 and TRBJ2-5; 10 bases align to TRBD2. The germline V gene encodes CDR1 SGHAT and CDR2 FQNNGV. The CDR3 has 16 amino acids. V was pared by 3 bases and J by 5 bases, with 9 bases of the junction left unmatched. The CDR3, as DNA: TGTGCCAGCAGCTTGCAGGCTAGCGGGGGTCAGGAGACCCAGTACTTC. It translates to CASSLQASGGQETQYF.

The rearrangement joins TRBV7-2 to TRBJ2-7; D is perhaps TRBD2 (6 bases). CDR3 size: 15 residues. Looked up from germline, CDR1 is SGHTA and CDR2 is FQGNSA. V lost 4 bases and J 0 bases, leaving 13 bases between the germline ends. For the CDR3, the DNA is TGTGCCAGCAGCTCGACGGGACTCCTCTCCTACGAGCAGTACTTC. It translates to CASSSTGLLSYEQYF.

This clonotype is a singleton in its sample. V and J are TRBV20-1 and TRBJ1-1, with TRBD1 as a possible D gene (5 bases). There are 15 residues in the CDR3. CDR1 and CDR2 from the germline V gene are DFQATT and SNEGSKA (reference sequence). The V and J ends lost 1 base and 8 bases respectively, with 20 bases between them. As DNA, the CDR3 is TGCAGTGCTAGAGGGGGCGGCACCGATACTAAAGAAGCTTTCTTT. Its translation: CSARGGGTDTKEAFF.

This clonotype was observed a handful of times. The chain combines TRBV28 with TRBJ2-7; 7 bases line up with TRBD1. CDR1 and CDR2 from the germline V gene are MDHEN and SYDVKM. The CDR3 covers 12 residues. Germline trimming cut 6 bases from V and 13 bases from J; bases unmatched to any gene: 12. Here the CDR3 reads CASRSFEGAPYF. The CDR3 DNA sequence: TGTGCCAGCAGATCCTTCGAGGGGGCCCCCTACTTC.

The chain uses TRBV4-2 and TRBJ2-7; 10 bases fit TRBD2. This CDR3 comprises 15 residues. V lost 1 base and J lost 7; bases outside the gene matches: 7. Germline CDR1 is LGHNA and CDR2 is YNFKEQ. The DNA for the CDR3 is TGTGCCAGCAGCCAAGGGGTTAGCGGGGGGAGAGAGCAGTACTTC. It encodes CASSQGVSGGREQYF.

The chain couples TRBV20-1 to TRBJ1-2; D uncertain. Per germline, CDR1 DFQATT and CDR2 SNEGSKA (reference sequence). Trimming took 0 bases from V and 6 from J, leaving 14 bases between them. CDR3 size: 14 residues. The CDR3 spells CSARDFVIYHGYTF. The DNA for the CDR3 is TGCAGTGCTAGAGATTTCGTGATCTACCATGGCTACACCTTC.

This clonotype occurred a few times. The chain carries TRBV5-1 and TRBJ2-1; D is uncertain. The CDR3 is 14 residues long. Trimming stripped 1 base from V and 6 bases from J, with 11 bases between. CDR1 SGHRS and CDR2 YFSETQ come from the germline V gene. CDR3: CASSLMGIGNEQFF. Here the CDR3 DNA reads TGCGCCAGCAGCTTGATGGGGATAGGCAATGAGCAGTTCTTC.

This rearrangement joins TRBV5-1 to TRBJ1-2; D unresolved. V lost 1 base, J lost 8 bases, and 15 bases lay in between. Germline V gene sequence: CDR1 SGHRS, CDR2 YFSETQ. The CDR3 spans 14 residues. The CDR3 sequence: CASSLISGVDGYTF. The CDR3 DNA follows: TGCGCCAGCAGCTTGATTAGCGGGGTTGACGGCTACACCTTC.

The rearrangement links TRBV18 to TRBJ2-7; 9 nucleotides align to TRBD2. V dropped 5 bases and J dropped 4; count of bases not matched to a gene: 18. The germline CDR1 and CDR2 sequences are KGHSH and LQKENI. CDR3 length: 18 amino acids. Here the CDR3 reads CASSSRRPGLAPSYEQYF. The DNA of the CDR3 is TGTGCCAGCTCAAGCCGACGACCGGGACTAGCCCCATCATACGAGCAGTACTTC.

This clonotype was found many times. The V and J genes are TRBV20-1 and TRBJ2-3; weak D call: TRBD2 (5 bases). The CDR3 is 12 residues long. CDR1 is DFQATT and CDR2 is SNEGSKA in the germline V gene (reference sequence). Trimming left V 3 bases short and J 6 bases short, with 10 bases between. DNA of the CDR3: TGCAGTGCTAGTGCTGGCGGGGATACGCAGTATTTT. Its protein is CSASAGGDTQYF.

The chain uses TRBV10-3 and TRBJ2-7; 8 bases align to TRBD1. The CDR3 is 15 amino acids. Germline loops: CDR1 ENHRY, CDR2 SYGVKD. J was trimmed by 0 bases and V by 0 bases; bases with no gene match: 1. The CDR3 here is CAISESQGASYEQYF. In nucleotides, the CDR3 is TGTGCCATCAGTGAGTCGCAGGGGGCCTCCTACGAGCAGTACTTC.

J is TRBJ1-1 and V is TRBV12-3 or TRBV12-4; D is possibly TRBD1 (6 bases). V lost 6 bases and J lost 5, with 10 bases in between. This CDR3 contains 12 residues. As DNA, the CDR3 is TGTGCCAGCAGAACACAGGGAACTGAAGCTTTCTTT. Protein sequence: CASRTQGTEAFF.

This clonotype was detected only a few times. The chain links TRBV5-1 to TRBJ1-1; D may be TRBD1 (5 bases). The CDR3 is 14 amino acids. Trimming removed 3 bases at V and 1 base at J, with 10 bases between. Germline CDR1 SGHRS, CDR2 YFSETQ. The chain's CDR3 is CASSSDTWNTEAFF. DNA of the CDR3: TGCGCCAGCAGCTCGGACACGTGGAACACTGAAGCTTTCTTT.

This chain joins TRBV9 and TRBJ2-1; D not resolved. This CDR3 region has 15 residues. Germline CDR1 is SGDLS and CDR2 is YYNGEE. V lost 0 bases to trimming and J lost 9 bases, with 16 bases between them. This CDR3 is CASSVVGGNVGEQFF. The CDR3 DNA is TGTGCCAGCAGCGTAGTGGGTGGTAACGTCGGTGAGCAGTTCTTC.

This clonotype occurred a few times. The chain couples TRBV12-3 or TRBV12-4 to TRBJ1-1, with 9 bases fitting TRBD1. V trimming: 6 bases; J trimming: 4 bases; junction bases outside the gene matches: 9. The CDR3 extends over 15 amino acids. Here the CDR3 reads CASRHRGRSATEAFF. The DNA for the CDR3 is TGTGCCAGCAGACACAGGGGGCGCTCGGCCACTGAAGCTTTCTTT.

This clonotype turned up a few times. The rearrangement uses TRBV20-1 and TRBJ1-2; tentatively, D is TRBD1 (6 bases). CDR1 DFQATT and CDR2 SNEGSKA come from the germline V gene (reference sequence). The CDR3 loop spans 12 amino acids. V was shortened by 4 bases and J by 5 bases, with 11 bases between the two germline ends. The CDR3: CSAIQGEYGYTF. CDR3 in DNA: TGCAGTGCTATACAGGGAGAGTATGGCTACACCTTC.

J is TRBJ2-1 and V is TRBV7-2; D might be TRBD2 (6 bases). V lost 5 bases, J lost 5 bases, and 10 bases lay in between. Per germline, CDR1 SGHTA and CDR2 FQGNSA. The CDR3 is made up of 13 amino acids. The DNA of the CDR3 is TGTGCCAGCAGCGAAACTAGCAACAATGAGCAGTTCTTC. Translation gives CASSETSNNEQFF.

This clonotype was seen ten or more times. The CDR3 bases are TGTGCCAGCAGTTTATCGGCAGGACGGCCCGGGGAGCTGTTTTTT. It yields the protein CASSLSAGRPGELFF. The chain combines TRBV12-3 or TRBV12-4 with TRBJ2-2; D ambiguous. The CDR3 covers 15 residues. The V and J ends lost 2 bases and 6 bases respectively, with 13 bases between them.

This rearrangement joins TRBV4-1 to TRBJ1-5; D not resolved. Trimming removed 6 bases from V and 6 bases from J, with 15 bases in between. CDR1 and CDR2 from the germline V gene are MGHRA and YSYEKL. This CDR3 has 14 amino acids. The CDR3 DNA is TGCGCCAGCAGTCATCCCTTGGAGAGTCAGCCCCAGCATTTT. The encoded protein is CASSHPLESQPQHF.

The gene calls are TRBV12-5 and TRBJ2-1; the D is unclear. V was shortened by 6 bases and J by 4 bases, with 4 bases between the two germline ends. The CDR3 consists of 11 residues. Germline V gene lookup returns CDR1 LGHNT and CDR2 FRNRAP. The CDR3 bases are TGTGCTAGTGGGGGATACAATGAGCAGTTCTTC. Protein sequence: CASGGYNEQFF.

This clonotype was recorded only once. The chain has TRBV3-1 and TRBJ2-1, with TRBD2 matching 7 bases. Germline-derived CDR1 and CDR2 are LGHDT and YNNKEL (reference sequence). V dropped 1 base and J dropped 2; count of bases not matched to a gene: 8. This CDR3 is built from 17 residues. The CDR3: CASSQVLAGETYNEQFF. CDR3 coding DNA: TGTGCCAGCAGCCAAGTCCTGGCGGGGGAGACCTACAATGAGCAGTTCTTC.

The V gene is TRBV7-2, the J gene TRBJ2-3, with 7 bases aligning to TRBD1. From germline, CDR1 is SGHTA and CDR2 FQGNSA. V was clipped by 4 bases and J by 5 bases; unmatched bases: 9. The CDR3 runs 15 residues. The CDR3 sequence: CASSSRGQQGDTQYF. CDR3 in DNA: TGTGCCAGCAGCTCCAGGGGACAGCAGGGAGATACGCAGTATTTT.

This clonotype has a handful of counts. The chain is built from TRBV5-6 and TRBJ1-1; D not resolved. The germline gives CDR1 SGHDT, CDR2 YYEEEE. This CDR3 is 14 amino acids long. Trimming pared 1 base from V and 4 bases from J, leaving 11 bases between. CDR3 bases: TGTGCCAGCAGCTTGTTTCGGGGAGTCACTGAAGCTTTCTTT. This gives the protein CASSLFRGVTEAFF.

This chain connects TRBV6-1 to TRBJ1-1, with D possibly matching TRBD1 (5 bases). Looked up from germline, CDR1 is MNHNS and CDR2 is SASEGT. V gave up 6 bases and J gave up 1 base, with 21 bases separating them. The CDR3 is 17 residues long. CDR3 residues: CASSFAGREGKNTEAFF. Written as DNA, the CDR3 is TGTGCCAGCAGCTTCGCTGGACGGGAGGGGAAGAACACTGAAGCTTTCTTT.

This clonotype was picked up a small number of times. The genes are TRBV5-1 and TRBJ2-7; TRBD1 might be the D (5 bases). V lost 0 bases to trimming and J lost 3 bases, with 13 bases between them. CDR3 size: 15 residues. Germline CDR1 reads SGHRS; CDR2 reads YFSETQ. The CDR3 reads CASSLVHTTGYEQYF. As DNA, the CDR3 is TGCGCCAGCAGCTTGGTTCATACCACAGGCTACGAGCAGTACTTC.

J is TRBJ2-1 and V is TRBV6-2 or TRBV6-3, with 8 bases aligning to TRBD2. V lost 0 bases, J lost 12 bases, and 10 bases stayed unmatched. This CDR3 contains 15 residues. Germline V CDR1 and CDR2: MNHEY, SVGEGT. CDR3 loop: CASSYSGGGGTVQFF. CDR3 nucleotide sequence: TGTGCCAGCAGTTACTCTGGCGGCGGGGGGACGGTGCAGTTCTTC.

V usage is TRBV12-3 or TRBV12-4 and J usage is TRBJ2-5, with a weak D call TRBD1 (6 bases). Trimming shortened V by 3 bases and J by 5 bases, and 10 bases separated the two germline ends. The CDR3 is made up of 13 amino acids. The CDR3 loop is CASSFSQGETQYF. The DNA for the CDR3 is TGTGCCAGCAGTTTTAGTCAGGGGGAGACCCAGTACTTC.